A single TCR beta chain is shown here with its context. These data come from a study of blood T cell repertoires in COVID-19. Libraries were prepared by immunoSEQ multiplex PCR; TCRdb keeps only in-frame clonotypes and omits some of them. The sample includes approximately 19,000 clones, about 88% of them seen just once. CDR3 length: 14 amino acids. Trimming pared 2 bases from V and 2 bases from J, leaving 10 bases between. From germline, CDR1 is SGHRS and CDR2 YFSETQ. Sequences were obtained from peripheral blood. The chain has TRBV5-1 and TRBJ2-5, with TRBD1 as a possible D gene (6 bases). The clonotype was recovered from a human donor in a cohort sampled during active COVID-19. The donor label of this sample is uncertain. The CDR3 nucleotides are TGCGCCAGCAGCTTCTCGGGACAACAAGAGACCCAGTACTTC. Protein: CASSFSGQQETQYF.